This T cell receptor beta chain comes out of a study of cytomegalovirus exposure and HLA in healthy donors. Study summary: Genotyping of hundreds of donors showed that 80% to 85% belonged to the Caucasian-associated ancestry cluster.

With respect to this clone: The target antigen is unknown.

Study-level findings and limits: Some V segments, TRBV6-2 and TRBV6-3 among them, were indistinguishable and were therefore excluded.

Trimming stripped 2 bases from V and 6 bases from J, with 13 bases between. The CDR3 contains 14 residues. Germline CDR1 and CDR2: SGHAT and FQNNGV. The PCR employed 60 Vbeta primers together with 13 Jbeta primers. The data were produced by immunoSEQ multiplex PCR, yet TCRdb's version contains in-frame clones alone and is incomplete. The sample has about 100,000 clones, roughly 74% seen once; the top ten hold under 2%. This receptor was obtained from a middle-aged woman in good health and CMV-seronegative. J is TRBJ1-1 and V is TRBV11-2; D is unresolved. Sequencing was performed on PBMCs. This CDR3 is CASSLNWGGPEAFF. CDR3 nucleotides: TGTGCCAGCAGCTTAAATTGGGGAGGGCCTGAAGCTTTCTTT.